The next 8 T cell receptor beta chains were all read from a single sample in a study of cytomegalovirus exposure and HLA in healthy donors. PCR involved 60 Vbeta and 13 Jbeta primers. Data came from immunoSEQ multiplex PCR; TCRdb stores just in-frame clones and leaves some out. Here the sample spans about 190,000 clones, approximately 82% being singletons. Sequencing was done on a sample of PBMCs. The receptors were gathered from a woman aged 18-29 years in good health and CMV-seronegative.

This chain connects TRBV6-5 to TRBJ2-7; 8 nucleotides align to TRBD2. Germline V gene data show CDR1 as MNHEY and CDR2 as SVGAGI. The junction had 1 base not matched to a gene; V was cut back by 0 bases and J by 6 bases. This CDR3 has 13 residues. CDR3 loop: CASSYSAGVEQYV. The CDR3 DNA follows: TGTGCCAGCAGTTACTCAGCGGGGGTCGAGCAGTACGTC.

The rearrangement joins TRBV28 to TRBJ1-6; D is ambiguous. V lost 2 bases, J lost 9 bases, and 5 bases lay in between. The CDR3 consists of 12 residues. CDR1 MDHEN and CDR2 SYDVKM come from the germline V gene. The CDR3 is CASSLISSPLHF. In DNA form, the CDR3 reads TGTGCCAGCAGTTTAATTAGTTCACCCCTCCACTTT.

The rearrangement uses TRBV20-1 and TRBJ1-2; possible D gene TRBD1, 5 bases. In germline, CDR1 is DFQATT, CDR2 SNEGSKA (reference sequence). V gave up 5 bases and J gave up 4 bases, with 8 bases separating them. The CDR3 sequence is 11 residues long. In DNA form, the CDR3 reads TGCAGTGCTGGGACTGCCTATGGCTACACCTTC. As protein: CSAGTAYGYTF.

The V call is TRBV2, the J call TRBJ1-2, with D hard to call. The CDR3 runs to 15 residues. V lost 3 bases, J lost 7 bases, and 18 bases lay in between. Germline V gene sequence: CDR1 SNHLY, CDR2 FYNNEI. CDR3: CASSDLDGFWSGYTF. DNA of the CDR3: TGTGCCAGCAGTGACCTAGACGGGTTCTGGAGTGGCTACACCTTC.

The chain uses TRBV10-2 and TRBJ1-1, with D perhaps matching TRBD1 (5 bases). Germline V gives CDR1 WSHSY, CDR2 SAAADI. With 6 bases removed from V and 4 bases from J, the gap between germline ends came to 15 bases. The CDR3 extends over 14 amino acids. The CDR3 DNA reads as TGCGCCAGCAGCAACCAGGGAAGGGGCACTGAAGCTTTCTTT. Translated, it gives CASSNQGRGTEAFF.

The chain carries TRBV27 and TRBJ1-4, with 7 bases that match TRBD1. The CDR3 extends over 15 amino acids. J lost 7 bases, V lost 3 bases, and 8 bases had no gene match. Germline values: CDR1 MNHEY, CDR2 SMNVEV (reference sequence). CDR3 region: CASSLFEGAGEKLFF. As DNA, the CDR3 is TGTGCCAGCAGTTTGTTTGAGGGGGCGGGTGAAAAACTGTTTTTT.

This sequence joins TRBV28 and TRBJ1-4; D possibly corresponds to TRBD1 (5 bases). CDR3 size: 14 residues. Germline CDR1 and CDR2: MDHEN and SYDVKM. The V and J ends lost 3 bases and 10 bases respectively, with 15 bases between them. The CDR3 region has the DNA TGTGCCAGCAGTTTTAGCTTTGGGAGGGGAAAACTGTTTTTT. This sequence encodes CASSFSFGRGKLFF.

The chain joins TRBV9 to TRBJ2-5; 13 nucleotides agree with TRBD2. The CDR3 totals 16 residues. The germline gives CDR1 SGDLS, CDR2 YYNGEE. With 0 bases clipped from V and 5 bases from J, the junction kept 4 bases outside the gene matches. The CDR3 here is CASSVALTSGRETQYF. Here the CDR3 DNA reads TGTGCCAGCAGCGTAGCCCTGACTAGCGGGAGGGAGACCCAGTACTTC.